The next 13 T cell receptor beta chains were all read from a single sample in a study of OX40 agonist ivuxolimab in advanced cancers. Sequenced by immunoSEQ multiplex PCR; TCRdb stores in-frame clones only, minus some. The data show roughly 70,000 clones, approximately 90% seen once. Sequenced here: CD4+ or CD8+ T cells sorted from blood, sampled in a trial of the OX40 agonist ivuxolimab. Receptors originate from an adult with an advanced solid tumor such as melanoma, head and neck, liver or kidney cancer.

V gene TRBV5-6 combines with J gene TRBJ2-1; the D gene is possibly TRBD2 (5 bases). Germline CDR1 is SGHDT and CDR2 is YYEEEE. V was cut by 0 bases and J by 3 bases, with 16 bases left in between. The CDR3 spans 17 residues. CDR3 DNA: TGTGCCAGCAGCTTGGCTTTGTCGGGGATCCTCTACAATGAGCAGTTCTTC. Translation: CASSLALSGILYNEQFF.

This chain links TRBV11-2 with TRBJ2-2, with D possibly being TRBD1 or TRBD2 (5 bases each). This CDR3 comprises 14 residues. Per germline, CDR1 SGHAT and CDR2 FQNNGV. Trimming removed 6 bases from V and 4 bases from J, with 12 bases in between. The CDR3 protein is CASSWDPFTGELFF. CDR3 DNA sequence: TGTGCCAGCAGTTGGGACCCCTTCACCGGGGAGCTGTTTTTT.

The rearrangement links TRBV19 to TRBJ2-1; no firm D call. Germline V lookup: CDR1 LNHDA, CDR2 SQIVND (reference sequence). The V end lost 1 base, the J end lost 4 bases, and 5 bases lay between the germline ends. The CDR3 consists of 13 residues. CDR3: CASSIGIYNEQFF. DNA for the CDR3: TGTGCCAGTAGTATAGGCATTTACAATGAGCAGTTCTTC.

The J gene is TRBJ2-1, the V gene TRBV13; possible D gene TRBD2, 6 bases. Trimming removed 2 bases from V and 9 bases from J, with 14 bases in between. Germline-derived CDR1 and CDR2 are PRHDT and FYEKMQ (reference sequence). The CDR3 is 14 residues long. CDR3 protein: CASSLQLDYPEQFF. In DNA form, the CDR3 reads TGTGCCAGCAGCTTACAACTGGACTACCCTGAGCAGTTCTTC.

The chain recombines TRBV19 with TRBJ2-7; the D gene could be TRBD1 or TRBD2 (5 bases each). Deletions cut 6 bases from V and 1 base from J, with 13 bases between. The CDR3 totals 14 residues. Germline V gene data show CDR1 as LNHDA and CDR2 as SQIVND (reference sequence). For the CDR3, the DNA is TGTGCCAGTAGCCTACACTGGGGGTCCTACGAGCAGTACTTC. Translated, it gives CASSLHWGSYEQYF.

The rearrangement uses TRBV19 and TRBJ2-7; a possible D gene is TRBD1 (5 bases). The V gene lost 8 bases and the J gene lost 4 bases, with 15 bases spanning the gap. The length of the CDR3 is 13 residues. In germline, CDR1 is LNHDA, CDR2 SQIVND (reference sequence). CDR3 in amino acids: CASSHQGLYEQYF. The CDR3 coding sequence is TGTGCCAGTTCACACCAGGGATTGTACGAGCAGTACTTC. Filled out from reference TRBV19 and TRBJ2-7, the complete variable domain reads DGGITQSPKYLFRKEGQNVTLSCEQNLNHDAMYWYRQDPGQGLRLIYYSQIVNDFQKGDIAEGYSVSREKKESFPLTVTSAQKNPTAFYLCASSHQGLYEQYFGPGTRLTVT.

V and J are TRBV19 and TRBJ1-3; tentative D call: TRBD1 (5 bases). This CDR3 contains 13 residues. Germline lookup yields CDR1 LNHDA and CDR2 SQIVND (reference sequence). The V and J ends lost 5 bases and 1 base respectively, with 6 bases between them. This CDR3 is CASSGGSGNTIYF. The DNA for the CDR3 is TGTGCCAGTAGTGGGGGATCTGGAAACACCATATATTTT.

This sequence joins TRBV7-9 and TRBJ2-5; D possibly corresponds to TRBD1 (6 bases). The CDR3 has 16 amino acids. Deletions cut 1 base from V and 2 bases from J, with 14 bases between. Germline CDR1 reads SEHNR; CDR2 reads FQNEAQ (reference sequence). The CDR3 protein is CASSLGRGMTQETQYF. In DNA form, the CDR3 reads TGTGCCAGCAGCTTAGGCAGGGGAATGACACAAGAGACCCAGTACTTC. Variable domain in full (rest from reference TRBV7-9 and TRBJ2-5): DTGVSQNPRHKITKRGQNVTFRCDPISEHNRLYWYRQTLGQGPEFLTYFQNEAQLEKSRLLSDRFSAERPKGSFSTLEIQRTEQGDSAMYLCASSLGRGMTQETQYFGPGTRLLVL.

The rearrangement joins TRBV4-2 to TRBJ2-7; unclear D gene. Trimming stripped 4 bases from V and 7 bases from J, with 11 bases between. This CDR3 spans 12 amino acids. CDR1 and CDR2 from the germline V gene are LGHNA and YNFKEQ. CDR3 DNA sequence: TGTGCCAGCAGCCTTCCGGAGAGGGAGCAGTACTTC. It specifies CASSLPEREQYF.

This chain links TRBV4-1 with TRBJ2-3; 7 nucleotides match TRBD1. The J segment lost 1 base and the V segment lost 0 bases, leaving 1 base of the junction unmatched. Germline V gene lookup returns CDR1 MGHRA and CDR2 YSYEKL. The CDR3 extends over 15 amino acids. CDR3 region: CASSQDGQGTDTQYF. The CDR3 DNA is TGCGCCAGCAGCCAAGACGGACAGGGCACAGATACGCAGTATTTT.

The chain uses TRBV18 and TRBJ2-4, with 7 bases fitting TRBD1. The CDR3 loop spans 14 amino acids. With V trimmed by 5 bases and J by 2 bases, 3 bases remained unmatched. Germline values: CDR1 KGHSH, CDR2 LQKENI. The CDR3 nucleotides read TGTGCCAGCTCAGGGACAGCTTCCAAAAACATTCAGTACTTC. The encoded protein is CASSGTASKNIQYF. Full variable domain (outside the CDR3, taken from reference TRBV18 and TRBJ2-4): NAGVMQNPRHLVRRRGQEARLRCSPMKGHSHVYWYRQLPEEGLKFMVYLQKENIIDESGMPKERFSAEFPKEGPSILRIQQVVRGDSAAYFCASSGTASKNIQYFGAGTRLSVL.

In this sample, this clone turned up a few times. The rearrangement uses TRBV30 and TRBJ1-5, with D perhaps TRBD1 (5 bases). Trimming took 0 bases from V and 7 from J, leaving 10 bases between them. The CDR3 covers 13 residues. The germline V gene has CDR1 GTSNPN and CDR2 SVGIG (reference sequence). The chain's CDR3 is CAWSVDIRQPQHF. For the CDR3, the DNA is TGTGCCTGGAGTGTGGACATACGACAGCCCCAGCATTTT.

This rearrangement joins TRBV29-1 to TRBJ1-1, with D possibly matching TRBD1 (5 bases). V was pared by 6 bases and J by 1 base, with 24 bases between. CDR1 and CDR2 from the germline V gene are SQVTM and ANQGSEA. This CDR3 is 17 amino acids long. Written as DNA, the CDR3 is TGCAGCGTCGCAAGAGGAGAAGGGGTGAGTGAGAACACTGAAGCTTTCTTT. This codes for CSVARGEGVSENTEAFF.